The present T cell receptor beta chain was sequenced within a study of T cell responses to AZD1222 COVID-19 vaccine. This CDR3 contains 13 residues. V lost 6 bases and J 4 bases, leaving 10 bases between the germline ends. The germline CDR1 and CDR2 sequences are MDHEN and SYDVKM. Overall study results and limits: Reportedly, nearly half the spike-specific TCRs target unmutated variant regions. Spike-wide coverage was observed for vaccine-associated CD4 TCRs, with dominant responses at 160-218 and 743-854.

Second-dose intervals of approximately 4 or approximately 12 weeks were pooled. Here immunoSEQ multiplex PCR was the method, and the copy in TCRdb shows in-frame clones only, minus some. The repertoire includes around 46,000 clones, around nine tenths of them detected once, and under 5.5% sits in the top ten. As for this clone: Antigen specificity is unknown.

This specimen was peripheral blood, taken 28 days after the second AZD1222 dose. V gene TRBV28 combines with J gene TRBJ1-5, with no clear D. This TCR derives from an adult who received the AZD1222 COVID-19 vaccine. CDR3 loop: CASSKQLNQPQHF. CDR3 nucleotides: TGTGCCAGCAGCAAACAGCTAAATCAGCCCCAGCATTTT.